The 29 T cell receptor beta chains given below trace back to one sample, sequenced in a study of Ad26.COV2.S vaccination and SARS-CoV-2 variants. The treatment here: some 20 received Ad26.COV2.S at low or high dose, single or two shots; several received placebo; per-sample allocation not given. Sampling took place 63 days after the first vaccine or placebo injection. Profiling relied on immunoSEQ multiplex PCR, and the TCRdb table lists in-frame clones only, not all of them. The data hold around 300,000 clones, with roughly nine tenths observed a single time. The sequencing here drew on peripheral blood, taken in a trial of Ad26.COV2.S vaccine versus placebo. The receptors were sampled from a person between 18 and 65 years old who received the Ad26.COV2.S COVID-19 vaccine or a placebo.

The V and J genes are TRBV19 and TRBJ2-5; 9 bases are a match to TRBD2. V shed 1 base and J 3 bases; nucleotides not matched to a gene: 6. In germline, CDR1 is LNHDA, CDR2 SQIVND (reference sequence). The CDR3 runs 16 residues. The CDR3 nucleotides are TGTGCCAGTAGTATAGTTCGAGCGGGAGGTGAAGAGACCCAGTACTTC. This gives the protein CASSIVRAGGEETQYF. Combining the CDR3 with reference TRBV19 and TRBJ2-5 gives the whole variable domain DGGITQSPKYLFRKEGQNVTLSCEQNLNHDAMYWYRQDPGQGLRLIYYSQIVNDFQKGDIAEGYSVSREKKESFPLTVTSAQKNPTAFYLCASSIVRAGGEETQYFGPGTRLLVL.

This chain uses TRBV5-6 with TRBJ2-3, with 11 bases matching TRBD2. After removal of 1 base from V and 2 bases from J, the junction contained 3 bases not matched to a gene. The CDR3 spans 16 residues. The V gene's germline CDR1 is SGHDT and CDR2 YYEEEE. The CDR3 reads CASSLTSGGYTDTQYF. For the CDR3, the DNA is TGTGCCAGCAGCTTGACTAGCGGGGGATACACAGATACGCAGTATTTT.

As DNA, the CDR3 is TGTGCCAGCAGCTCCCGGGACAGGGGGGTAGAAGGCTACACCTTC. It is translated as CASSSRDRGVEGYTF. This chain uses TRBV7-9 with TRBJ1-2; TRBD1 aligns across 11 bases. The CDR3 runs to 15 residues. Unmatched junction bases numbered 9, after V lost 4 bases and J lost 8 bases. CDR1 is SEHNR, CDR2 FQNEAQ, per germline (reference sequence).

V gene TRBV5-5 combines with J gene TRBJ2-2, with TRBD2 matching over 9 bases. This CDR3 spans 16 amino acids. V trimming: 4 bases; J trimming: 1 base; junction bases outside the gene matches: 5. CDR1 SGHKS and CDR2 YYEKEE come from the germline V gene (reference sequence). The CDR3 region is CASSRFSGGNTGELFF. The CDR3 DNA is TGTGCCAGCAGCCGATTTAGCGGGGGGAACACCGGGGAGCTGTTTTTT.

The chain links TRBV27 to TRBJ1-1; D possibly corresponds to TRBD1 (6 bases). This CDR3 is built from 17 residues. Per the germline V gene, CDR1 is MNHEY and CDR2 is SMNVEV (reference sequence). Trimming shortened V by 0 bases and J by 6 bases, and 20 bases separated the two germline ends. In DNA form, the CDR3 reads TGTGCCAGCAGTTTATCATGGGGGCTTATTCCCCGGGCTGAAGCTTTCTTT. Translation: CASSLSWGLIPRAEAFF.

The rearrangement links TRBV27 to TRBJ2-7; 9 bases map to TRBD1. The CDR3 sequence is 14 residues long. The J segment lost 2 bases and the V segment lost 3 bases, leaving 2 bases of the junction unmatched. Germline V gene lookup returns CDR1 MNHEY and CDR2 SMNVEV (reference sequence). CDR3 nucleotides: TGTGCCAGCAGTTTTACAGGGGGCGCCTACGAGCAGTACTTC. It is translated as CASSFTGGAYEQYF.

V and J are TRBV7-3 and TRBJ2-5; TRBD1 is a possible D gene (5 bases). CDR3 length equals 13 residues. Trimming took 5 bases from V and 5 from J, leaving 12 bases between them. Germline CDR1 is SGHTA and CDR2 is FQGTGA. The CDR3 coding sequence is TGTGCCAGCAGCGTAGGGGTTTTGGAGACCCAGTACTTC. Amino acid sequence: CASSVGVLETQYF.

This chain connects TRBV11-2 to TRBJ2-7, with 14 nucleotides matching TRBD2. The germline V gene encodes CDR1 SGHAT and CDR2 FQNNGV. The CDR3 is made up of 16 amino acids. Losses at the gene ends were 5 bases for V and 6 bases for J; bases not matched to a gene: 9. CDR3: CASSPGTSGRGGEQYV. CDR3 bases: TGTGCCAGCAGCCCGGGGACTAGCGGGAGAGGAGGCGAGCAGTACGTC.

This rearrangement joins TRBV5-1 to TRBJ2-2; D unresolved. CDR1 is SGHRS and CDR2 is YFSETQ in the germline V gene. Between the trimmed V and J ends, which lost 3 bases and 6 bases, there was a span of 15 bases. This CDR3 contains 15 residues. CDR3 nucleotides: TGCGCCAGCAGCTCCCCTAGTACCGGCGCCGGGGAGCTGTTTTTT. Translating it yields CASSSPSTGAGELFF.

This rearrangement joins TRBV7-6 to TRBJ1-1; D is perhaps TRBD1 (5 bases). V was trimmed by 5 bases and J by 8 bases, leaving 21 bases between them. This CDR3 comprises 15 residues. From germline, CDR1 is SGHVS and CDR2 FNYEAQ. The DNA of the CDR3 is TGTGCCAGCAGCCTCGCCGGGACCGGCGGGTGGGAAGCTTTCTTT. Encoded protein: CASSLAGTGGWEAFF.

This chain joins TRBV11-2 and TRBJ2-5; D is undetermined. Per germline, CDR1 SGHAT and CDR2 FQNNGV. The V gene lost 0 bases and the J gene lost 5 bases, with 4 bases spanning the gap. There are 12 residues in the CDR3. CDR3 loop: CASSLERETQYF. The CDR3 DNA follows: TGTGCCAGCAGCTTAGAGAGGGAGACCCAGTACTTC.

V usage is TRBV12-2 and J usage is TRBJ1-1. TRBV12-2 is labeled a pseudogene. This CDR3 has 17 residues. The CDR3 here is CASRLAGLGGRRTEAFF. Written as DNA, the CDR3 is TGTGCAAGTCGCTTAGCGGGACTCGGGGGACGAAGGACTGAAGCTTTCTTT.

The chain couples TRBV6-4 to TRBJ1-1, with 8 bases lining up with TRBD1. Trimming removed 10 bases from V and 3 bases from J; junction bases left unmatched: 7. Germline CDR1 and CDR2: MRHNA and SNTAGT. The CDR3 is made up of 13 amino acids. CDR3 bases: TGTGCCAATCAACAGGGGGGCGACACTGAAGCTTTCTTT. This gives the protein CANQQGGDTEAFF.

The chain recombines TRBV18 with TRBJ1-2, with a tentative D call TRBD1 (5 bases). The germline V gene encodes CDR1 KGHSH and CDR2 LQKENI. V was cut by 6 bases and J by 6 bases, with 14 bases left in between. The CDR3 loop spans 13 amino acids. In DNA form, the CDR3 reads TGTGCCAGCTCTCCTAACGCCAGGGATGGCTACACCTTC. Its translation is CASSPNARDGYTF.

The J gene is TRBJ1-3, the V gene TRBV19; 7 bases are shared with TRBD1. Per the germline V gene, CDR1 is LNHDA and CDR2 is SQIVND (reference sequence). This CDR3 spans 15 amino acids. Trimming removed 4 bases from V and 4 bases from J; junction bases left unmatched: 7. The CDR3 sequence is CASSTLQGPGNTIYF. The CDR3 DNA reads TGTGCCAGTAGTACCCTACAGGGGCCGGGAAACACCATATATTTT.

The CDR3 spells CASSPGWVGNGYTF. The CDR3 bases are TGTGCCAGCAGCCCCGGGTGGGTGGGAAATGGCTACACCTTC. This chain connects TRBV7-2 to TRBJ1-2, with D unclear. V was clipped by 5 bases and J by 6 bases, with 16 bases between them. CDR1 is SGHTA and CDR2 is FQGNSA in the germline V gene. This CDR3 is built from 14 residues.

The sample holds one count of this clone. The chain joins TRBV11-2 to TRBJ1-2, with 8 bases aligning to TRBD1. This CDR3 has 14 residues. The trim removed 5 bases at V and 5 bases at J, leaving 7 bases unmatched. Germline loops: CDR1 SGHAT, CDR2 FQNNGV. CDR3 DNA sequence: TGTGCCAGCAGCCCTCGGACAGGGATTTATGGCTACACCTTC. Amino acid sequence: CASSPRTGIYGYTF. Combining the CDR3 with reference TRBV11-2 and TRBJ1-2 gives the whole variable domain EAGVAQSPRYKIIEKRQSVAFWCNPISGHATLYWYQQILGQGPKLLIQFQNNGVVDDSQLPKDRFSAERLKGVDSTLKIQPAKLEDSAVYLCASSPRTGIYGYTFGSGTRLTVV.

The chain employs TRBV6-5 and TRBJ1-6, with 11 bases fitting TRBD1. Germline V CDR1 and CDR2: MNHEY, SVGAGI. CDR3 length equals 16 residues. V gave up 2 bases and J gave up 7 bases; unmatched junction bases: 4. The CDR3 DNA sequence: TGTGCCAGCAGTTACGGGACAGGGGGGTTGAATTCACCCCTCCACTTT. Residues: CASSYGTGGLNSPLHF.

The chain couples TRBV25-1 to TRBJ2-2; 7 positions match TRBD1. The J segment lost 4 bases and the V segment lost 6 bases, leaving 8 bases of the junction unmatched. Germline V lookup: CDR1 MGHDK, CDR2 SYGVNS. The CDR3 totals 15 residues. Here the CDR3 reads CASRETGLLTGELFF. The CDR3 DNA reads as TGTGCCAGCAGGGAGACAGGGCTTCTCACCGGGGAGCTGTTTTTT.

This clone showed up just a few times. The gene calls are TRBV10-1 and TRBJ2-7; unclear D gene. V dropped 0 bases and J dropped 6 bases, with 9 bases sitting between them. Germline-derived CDR1 and CDR2 are WNHNN and SYGVQD (reference sequence). This CDR3 spans 13 amino acids. The CDR3 sequence is CASSESKSREQYF. Written as DNA, the CDR3 is TGCGCCAGCAGTGAGTCGAAGTCGCGCGAGCAGTACTTC.

This chain joins TRBV7-2 and TRBJ2-1; TRBD2 matches 13 bases. CDR1 is SGHTA, CDR2 FQGNSA, per germline. CDR3 length: 15 residues. Losses at the gene ends were 6 bases for V and 4 bases for J; bases not matched to a gene: 3. CDR3 nucleotides: TGTGCCAGCAGACTAGCGGGGGGGCATTACAATGAGCAGTTCTTC. Residues: CASRLAGGHYNEQFF.

This clone has only one observation. This chain connects TRBV7-2 to TRBJ2-5; D perhaps matches TRBD1 (5 bases). V lost 5 bases, J lost 5 bases, and 18 bases lay in between. Germline assignment: CDR1 SGHTA and CDR2 FQGNSA. The CDR3 has 15 amino acids. DNA of the CDR3: TGTGCCAGCAGCCTCGACAGACCAGCCGGGGAGACCCAGTACTTC. Translation gives CASSLDRPAGETQYF.

V is TRBV19 and J is TRBJ2-1, with TRBD2 identical over 8 bases. Per germline, CDR1 LNHDA and CDR2 SQIVND (reference sequence). The CDR3 extends over 15 amino acids. Unmatched junction bases numbered 12, after V lost 5 bases and J lost 9 bases. In DNA form, the CDR3 reads TGTGCCAGTAGTTTCTGGGTAGCGGGGCCGGGTGAGCAGTTCTTC. It specifies CASSFWVAGPGEQFF.

V usage is TRBV2 and J usage is TRBJ2-1, with 9 bases identical to TRBD2. This CDR3 region has 11 residues. V shed 10 bases and J 9 bases; nucleotides not matched to a gene: 4. The germline gives CDR1 SNHLY, CDR2 FYNNEI. The CDR3 DNA reads TGTGCCACTAGCGGGGTCGCTGAGCAGTTCTTC. Amino acids: CATSGVAEQFF.

This clone has more than one count but fewer than ten. This chain connects TRBV5-1 to TRBJ2-3; 8 bases fit TRBD2. This CDR3 has 15 amino acids. CDR1 and CDR2 from the germline V gene are SGHRS and YFSETQ. V was clipped by 0 bases and J by 6 bases; unmatched bases: 6. CDR3 nucleotides: TGCGCCAGCAGCTTGGCCGGGAGGGGAAGGGATACGCAGTATTTT. Encoded protein: CASSLAGRGRDTQYF.

This CDR3 reads CASSEPQGSTEAFF. The CDR3 nucleotides read TGCGCCAGCAGTGAGCCACAGGGAAGTACTGAAGCTTTCTTT. The chain couples TRBV10-2 to TRBJ1-1; tentatively, D is TRBD1 (6 bases). CDR1 and CDR2 (germline): WSHSY, SAAADI. V was clipped by 2 bases and J by 5 bases, with 12 bases between them. The CDR3 is 14 amino acids.

The V call is TRBV10-2, the J call TRBJ1-1; the D gene is possibly TRBD1 (5 bases). V was clipped by 4 bases and J by 4 bases, with 10 bases between them. The CDR3 has 13 residues. Germline-derived CDR1 and CDR2 are WSHSY and SAAADI. In DNA, the CDR3 is TGCGCCAGCAGTGTGGCGGGGGGCACTGAAGCTTTCTTT. Translation: CASSVAGGTEAFF.

The chain is built from TRBV21-1 and TRBJ2-7. TRBV21-1 is marked as a pseudogene. This CDR3 has 13 amino acids. The DNA for the CDR3 is TGTGCCAGCAGCAAAGAGGTCAGCTACGAGCAGTACGTC. The encoded protein is CASSKEVSYEQYV.

The rearrangement uses TRBV30 and TRBJ2-1, with 9 bases fitting TRBD2. V trimming: 2 bases; J trimming: 0 bases; junction bases outside the gene matches: 5. In germline, CDR1 is GTSNPN, CDR2 SVGIG (reference sequence). The CDR3 extends over 16 amino acids. CDR3 in amino acids: CAWSRIAGVSYNEQFF. In DNA form, the CDR3 reads TGTGCCTGGAGTCGAATAGCGGGAGTCTCCTACAATGAGCAGTTCTTC.